Listed below are T cell receptor beta chains from one sample, sequenced in a study of cytomegalovirus exposure and HLA in healthy donors. Here immunoSEQ multiplex PCR was the method, and the copy in TCRdb shows in-frame clones only, minus some. The profile shows almost 200,000 clones, 70% to 80% of them singletons. The sample comprised PBMCs. These receptor sequences come from a male donor in good health and CMV-seropositive. Both conserved end residues are part of each CDR3. D genes are given only for firm matches. Expanded clones are given a class, and other clones once, few, many or no size at all.

-	TRBV19	TRBJ1-1	-	CASSIDSLKRNTEAFF	TGTGCCAGTAGTATCGACTCCTTGAAGAGGAACACTGAAGCTTTCTTT
once	TRBV28	TRBJ2-3	TRBD1	CAIQSGTGVRDTQYF	TGTGCCATCCAAAGCGGGACAGGGGTACGAGATACGCAGTATTTT
-	TRBV5-6	TRBJ2-3	-	CASSSYTDTQYF	TGTGCCAGCAGCTCTTACACAGATACGCAGTATTTT
-	TRBV2	TRBJ2-7	-	CASTDFSYEQYF	TGTGCCAGCACGGACTTCTCCTACGAGCAGTACTTC
-	TRBV11-2	TRBJ2-7	-	CASSSLVGEAYEQYF	TGTGCCAGCAGCTCGCTTGTCGGGGAGGCCTACGAGCAGTACTTC
-	TRBV7-2	TRBJ2-3	TRBD2	CASSLTRGAPGDTQYF	TGTGCCAGCAGCTTAACGCGGGGGGCCCCGGGAGATACGCAGTATTTT
-	TRBV7-2	TRBJ2-3	TRBD2	CASSLLSGTNTQYF	TGTGCCAGCAGCTTATTAAGCGGGACTAATACGCAGTATTTT
-	TRBV4-3	TRBJ1-2	-	CASSQDAGINYGYTF	TGCGCCAGCAGCCAAGATGCGGGCATTAACTATGGCTACACCTTC
once	TRBV30	TRBJ2-2	TRBD1	CAWSVDRGRLNTGELFF	TGTGCCTGGAGTGTTGACAGGGGTCGTCTTAACACCGGGGAGCTGTTTTTT
-	TRBV5-1	TRBJ1-5	-	CASSLTGGQPQHF	TGCGCCAGCAGCTTGACGGGGGGACAGCCCCAGCATTTT
-	TRBV7-9	TRBJ2-3	TRBD1	CASSLRTGPTDTQYF	TGTGCCAGCAGCTTACGGACAGGACCCACAGATACGCAGTATTTT
-	TRBV15	TRBJ1-6	-	CATSRDPGRTGIGSPLHF	TGTGCCACCAGCAGAGATCCCGGTAGAACAGGGATAGGTTCACCCCTCCACTTT
-	TRBV18	TRBJ2-1	TRBD1	CASSPSGQGPSVQFF	TGTGCCAGCTCACCATCCGGACAGGGGCCTTCCGTGCAGTTCTTC
-	TRBV5-1	TRBJ2-5	-	CASSLETSLGTQYF	TGCGCCAGCAGCTTGGAAACTAGCTTGGGGACCCAGTACTTC
-	TRBV27	TRBJ2-7	TRBD2	CASSPDISGTVRTEYF	TGTGCCAGCAGTCCTGATATTAGCGGGACCGTACGAACGGAGTACTTC
-	TRBV23-1	TRBJ2-7	-	CASSPKSERRGNYEQYF	TGCGCCAGCAGTCCCAAATCGGAGAGAAGGGGTAACTACGAGCAGTACTTC
-	TRBV7-2	TRBJ2-1	-	CASSSGTYNEQFF	TGTGCCAGCAGCTCCGGGACTTACAATGAGCAGTTCTTC
-	TRBV11-3	TRBJ1-1	-	CASSSGVKSMNTEAFF	TGTGCCAGCAGCTCGGGAGTAAAATCCATGAACACTGAAGCTTTCTTT
few	TRBV7-9	TRBJ1-2	-	CASSLGAAGAGDGYTF	TGTGCCAGCAGCCTGGGCGCGGCAGGGGCAGGGGATGGCTACACCTTC
-	TRBV9	TRBJ2-1	TRBD2	CASSSGLAGREQFF	TGTGCCAGCAGCTCGGGACTAGCCGGTCGAGAGCAGTTCTTC
-	TRBV2	TRBJ1-2	-	CASSEWTAYGYTF	TGTGCCAGCAGTGAGTGGACTGCCTATGGCTACACCTTC
-	TRBV28	TRBJ1-2	-	CATNAVGQPGGGYTF	TGTGCCACCAACGCCGTGGGGCAGCCCGGGGGTGGCTACACCTTC
-	TRBV6-5	TRBJ1-1	-	CASSPPRDTEAFF	TGTGCCAGCAGTCCACCCCGGGACACTGAAGCTTTCTTT
once	TRBV28	TRBJ2-3	-	CASGSRGISTDTQYF	TGTGCCAGCGGGAGTAGAGGGATTAGCACAGATACGCAGTATTTT
-	TRBV5-1	TRBJ1-2	-	CASSWGGYGYTF	TGCGCCAGCAGCTGGGGAGGGTATGGCTACACCTTC
-	TRBV19	TRBJ2-7	TRBD2	CASSLAGTKNYEQYF	TGTGCCAGTAGTCTCGCCGGGACTAAAAACTACGAGCAGTACTTC
-	TRBV7-2	TRBJ1-4	-	CASSLQVAGNEKLFF	TGTGCCAGCAGCTTACAGGTTGCGGGAAATGAAAAACTGTTTTTT
-	TRBV5-1	TRBJ1-1	-	CASSLAGLQTEAFF	TGCGCCAGCAGCTTGGCAGGGCTCCAAACTGAAGCTTTCTTT
-	TRBV5-6	TRBJ2-7	-	CASSLLRITYEQYF	TGTGCCAGCAGCTTGCTCCGCATCACCTACGAGCAGTACTTC
-	TRBV7-9	TRBJ1-1	-	CASSPSGGTEAFF	TGTGCCAGCAGCCCCTCGGGGGGCACTGAAGCTTTCTTT
-	TRBV5-5	TRBJ2-3	TRBD2	CASSLALLAGGTDTQYF	TGTGCCAGCAGCTTGGCCCTGCTAGCGGGGGGCACAGATACGCAGTATTTT
-	TRBV9	TRBJ2-3	TRBD2	CASSVGNSGSTDTQYF	TGTGCCAGCAGCGTAGGAAATAGCGGGAGTACAGATACGCAGTATTTT
-	TRBV7-6	TRBJ1-3	-	CASSLPTGNTIYF	TGTGCCAGCAGTTTACCTACTGGAAACACCATATATTTT
-	TRBV10-3	TRBJ1-5	-	CAISEQENQPQHF	TGTGCCATCAGTGAGCAAGAGAATCAGCCCCAGCATTTT
-	TRBV6-6	TRBJ1-1	-	CASSYSDSNTEAFF	TGTGCCAGCAGTTATTCCGACAGCAACACTGAAGCTTTCTTT
-	TRBV29-1	TRBJ2-2	-	CSALTRWTGELFF	TGCAGCGCCCTGACAAGGTGGACCGGGGAGCTGTTTTTT
-	TRBV6-5	TRBJ1-1	-	CASSLQGARPAFF	TGTGCCAGCAGCCTACAGGGCGCCCGCCCAGCTTTCTTT
-	TRBV28	TRBJ2-3	TRBD2	CASRVSGSSDTQYF	TGTGCCAGCAGAGTTAGCGGGAGCTCCGATACGCAGTATTTT
-	TRBV7-2	TRBJ2-4	-	CASSLALLAGKNIQYF	TGTGCCAGCAGCTTAGCGCTGCTGGCAGGCAAAAACATTCAGTACTTC
-	TRBV30	TRBJ2-7	TRBD2	CAWSVPGGEQYF	TGTGCCTGGAGTGTACCGGGGGGCGAGCAGTACTTC
-	TRBV7-3	TRBJ1-1	TRBD1	CASSQGDTEAFF	TGTGCCAGCAGTCAGGGGGACACTGAAGCTTTCTTT
-	TRBV7-3	TRBJ2-3	TRBD2	CASSPGGRAESQYF	TGTGCCAGCAGCCCGGGAGGGAGGGCCGAGTCGCAGTATTTT
-	TRBV6-5	TRBJ1-1	-	CASSQGQATEAFF	TGTGCCAGCAGCCAGGGGCAGGCAACTGAAGCTTTCTTT
once	TRBV11-2	TRBJ2-7	TRBD2	CASSFPSPLGRESYEQYF	TGTGCCAGCAGCTTCCCGTCCCCTTTAGGGCGGGAGTCCTACGAGCAGTACTTC
-	TRBV20-1	TRBJ2-7	-	CSLSSGGEQYF	TGCAGCCTATCGTCCGGGGGCGAGCAGTACTTC
-	TRBV29-1	TRBJ2-3	-	CSVGEWVDTQYF	TGCAGCGTTGGGGAGTGGGTTGATACGCAGTATTTT
-	TRBV28	TRBJ2-3	-	CASRTRGRTDTQYF	TGTGCCAGCCGGACGCGGGGGCGAACAGATACGCAGTATTTT
-	TRBV18	TRBJ2-1	TRBD2	CASSPQSGSRDEQFF	TGTGCCAGCTCACCACAGAGCGGGAGTCGGGATGAGCAGTTCTTC
-	TRBV6-5	TRBJ2-7	TRBD2	CASSYGGDIYEQYF	TGTGCCAGCAGTTATGGGGGGGATATCTACGAGCAGTACTTC